This TCR beta chain came from a study of blood T cells in healthy people across ages. Study-wide results and limits: A roughly linear fall in TCR beta diversity per million T cells was seen with increasing age.

Notes on this clonotype: Its antigen remains unknown.

Donors ranged from roughly 6 to 100 years old and were healthy Caucasians in Russia. The sample, around 10 milliliters of peripheral blood, was drawn from each donor. The authors ran a second PCR of roughly 6 to 11 cycles using a sample-barcoded 5' primer and a J-beta primer mix. In TCRdb, the 5' RACE reads were re-called with MiXCR into one record per CDR3 protein. The sample carries roughly 860,000 distinct CDR3 sequences, under 80% recorded once. The sample consisted of blood. The TCR originated in a young man in good health.

CDR3 DNA sequence: TGTGCCAGCAGCCCCCAAAGGACAGGGTTTCAGCCCCAGCATTTT. Its protein is CASSPQRTGFQPQHF. The chain is built from TRBV7-2 and TRBJ1-5; TRBD1 aligns across 8 bases. Germline trimming cut 5 bases from V and 6 bases from J; bases unmatched to any gene: 9. Germline loops: CDR1 SGHTA, CDR2 FQGNSA. The CDR3 sequence is 15 residues long.